The 22 T cell receptor beta chains below come from one sample, sequenced in a study of blood T cell repertoires in COVID-19. Data came from immunoSEQ multiplex PCR; TCRdb stores just in-frame clones and leaves some out. This table holds around 170,000 clones, 75% to 90% found once. Sample: peripheral blood. These receptors were collected from a woman aged 35 to 49 with acute or convalescent COVID-19.

The CDR3 nucleotides read TGTGCCAGCAGCTTCGGACAGGGGCGAGACAATGAGCAGTTCTTC. The encoded protein is CASSFGQGRDNEQFF. The rearrangement uses TRBV7-8 and TRBJ2-1, with 9 bases that match TRBD1. The CDR3 extends over 15 amino acids. V dropped 3 bases and J dropped 5; count of bases not matched to a gene: 5. Looked up from germline, CDR1 is SGHVS and CDR2 is FQNEAQ.

The chain uses TRBV18 and TRBJ2-4, with D hard to call. The V and J ends lost 0 bases and 4 bases respectively, with 7 bases between them. This CDR3 region has 14 residues. Germline CDR1 KGHSH, CDR2 LQKENI. The CDR3 DNA follows: TGTGCCAGCTCACCACCCCGTCAGAAAAACATTCAGTACTTC. Its translation: CASSPPRQKNIQYF.

This clone was detected once. The V and J genes are TRBV6-1 and TRBJ2-7, with D maybe TRBD1 (6 bases). This CDR3 is built from 16 residues. The ends were cut back, 2 bases at V and 2 bases at J, with 16 bases in the middle. Germline assignment: CDR1 MNHNS and CDR2 SASEGT. CDR3: CASSESSRGFAYEQYF. The CDR3 nucleotides read TGTGCCAGCAGTGAAAGTTCAAGGGGGTTTGCCTACGAGCAGTACTTC.

The CDR3 nucleotides are TGTGCCATCAGTGAGTCGAAGGGGGGACTACACTATGAGCAGTTCTTC. It is translated as CAISESKGGLHYEQFF. The rearrangement uses TRBV10-3 and TRBJ2-1, with D tentatively TRBD2 (7 bases). Trimming shortened V by 0 bases and J by 8 bases, and 17 bases separated the two germline ends. The CDR3 is 16 amino acids. CDR1 and CDR2 (germline): ENHRY, SYGVKD.

The J gene is TRBJ1-3, the V gene TRBV5-6; D unclear. In germline, CDR1 is SGHDT, CDR2 YYEEEE. The CDR3 runs 17 residues. Trimming removed 1 base from V and 1 base from J, with 15 bases in between. CDR3 nucleotides: TGTGCCAGCAGCTTGCTTCCGGGTTTTGGTTCTGGAAACACCATATATTTT. Amino acid sequence: CASSLLPGFGSGNTIYF.

In this sample, this clone turned up once. V is TRBV7-9 and J is TRBJ1-1, with 7 bases fitting TRBD1. Germline assignment: CDR1 SEHNR and CDR2 FQNEAQ (reference sequence). This CDR3 spans 14 amino acids. Trimming cost V 4 bases and J 5 bases; bases outside gene matches: 7. CDR3 nucleotide sequence: TGTGCCAGCAGCTCACAACGCAGGGGGACTGAAGCTTTCTTT. Translating gives CASSSQRRGTEAFF.

The rearrangement uses TRBV30 and TRBJ1-5, with 8 bases fitting TRBD1. The V segment lost 5 bases and the J segment 5 bases; nucleotides outside the gene matches: 5. Germline CDR1 and CDR2: GTSNPN and SVGIG (reference sequence). The CDR3 consists of 13 residues. CDR3 DNA: TGTGCCTGGGGGACAGGCACCCATCAGCCCCAGCATTTT. Amino acid sequence: CAWGTGTHQPQHF. Full variable domain (rest looked up from reference TRBV30 and TRBJ1-5): SQTIHQWPATLVQPVGSPLSLECTVEGTSNPNLYWYRQAAGRGLQLLFYSVGIGQISSEVPQNLSASRPQDRQFILSSKKLLLSDSGFYLCAWGTGTHQPQHFGDGTRLSIL.

This clone was recorded once. The CDR3 sequence: CASSPIGLAMSGELFF. The CDR3, as DNA: TGTGCCAGCTCACCAATCGGACTAGCCATGTCCGGGGAGCTGTTTTTT. The chain has TRBV18 and TRBJ2-2; 8 positions agree with TRBD2. The V segment lost 2 bases and the J segment 6 bases; nucleotides outside the gene matches: 8. Germline CDR1 and CDR2: KGHSH and LQKENI. The CDR3 has 16 amino acids.

This clone was counted only a few times. As DNA, the CDR3 is TGTGCCAGCAGCCCAGGCACAGATACGCAGTATTTT. Translated: CASSPGTDTQYF. The chain employs TRBV3-1 (or the pseudogene TRBV3-2) and TRBJ2-3; D is uncertain. Germline values: CDR1 LGHDT, CDR2 YNNKEL (reference sequence). With 4 bases removed from V and 1 base from J, the gap between germline ends came to 3 bases. The CDR3 has 12 residues.

CDR3 region: CASSDPFVGECGETQYF. CDR3 bases: TGTGCCAGCAGTGACCCTTTCGTTGGAGAGTGTGGAGAGACCCAGTACTTC. The V gene is TRBV6-4, the J gene TRBJ2-5; D is unresolved. Germline V gives CDR1 MRHNA, CDR2 SNTAGT. V was shortened by 2 bases and J by 4 bases, with 20 bases between the two germline ends. The CDR3 length is 17 residues.

This chain uses TRBV19 with TRBJ2-1, with a tentative D call TRBD2 (6 bases). V was trimmed by 5 bases and J by 3 bases, leaving 11 bases between them. This CDR3 spans 14 amino acids. The germline V gene has CDR1 LNHDA and CDR2 SQIVND (reference sequence). The DNA of the CDR3 is TGTGCCAGTAGTGGAGGGACCAACTACAATGAGCAGTTCTTC. It is translated as CASSGGTNYNEQFF.

The genes are TRBV11-2 and TRBJ1-6; D remains ambiguous. Deletions cut 5 bases from V and 9 bases from J, with 11 bases between. Looked up from germline, CDR1 is SGHAT and CDR2 is FQNNGV. This CDR3 has 13 residues. The CDR3 sequence is CASSSRDGSPLHF. The DNA for the CDR3 is TGTGCCAGCAGCAGCCGGGATGGTTCACCCCTCCACTTT.

This chain links TRBV7-2 with TRBJ1-1; no clear D. This CDR3 is built from 13 residues. The germline V gene encodes CDR1 SGHTA and CDR2 FQGNSA. V gave up 4 bases and J gave up 7 bases, with 13 bases separating them. CDR3 nucleotides: TGTGCCAGCAGCTATTTCCTACGCGATGAAGCTTTCTTT. The encoded protein is CASSYFLRDEAFF. Combining the CDR3 with reference TRBV7-2 and TRBJ1-1 gives the whole variable domain GAGVSQSPSNKVTEKGKDVELRCDPISGHTALYWYRQSLGQGLEFLIYFQGNSAPDKSGLPSDRFSAERTGGSVSTLTIQRTQQEDSAVYLCASSYFLRDEAFFGQGTRLTVV.

The gene calls are TRBV27 and TRBJ2-3; D might be TRBD2 (6 bases). Germline CDR1 MNHEY, CDR2 SMNVEV (reference sequence). V was trimmed by 8 bases and J by 0 bases, leaving 27 bases between them. The CDR3 has 19 residues. The CDR3 region is CASRPRADPRGVSTDTQYF. In DNA, the CDR3 is TGTGCCAGCCGGCCGCGGGCCGATCCTCGCGGGGTTAGCACAGATACGCAGTATTTT.

The chain recombines TRBV5-1 with TRBJ2-1; 7 nucleotides line up with TRBD1. V lost 0 bases, J lost 7 bases, and 7 bases stayed unmatched. Per germline, CDR1 SGHRS and CDR2 YFSETQ. The CDR3 sequence is 15 residues long. CDR3 residues: CASSLVGETGNEQFF. In DNA form, the CDR3 reads TGCGCCAGCAGCTTGGTGGGAGAGACAGGGAATGAGCAGTTCTTC.

This rearrangement joins TRBV9 to TRBJ2-3; D gene unclear. Germline CDR1 reads SGDLS; CDR2 reads YYNGEE. The CDR3 spans 11 residues. The V end was cut by 3 bases, the J end by 7 bases, with 6 bases between. For the CDR3, the DNA is TGTGCCAGCAGCGCCCTCCATACGCAGTATTTT. It specifies CASSALHTQYF.

The chain couples TRBV11-3 to TRBJ2-1; D perhaps matches TRBD1 (6 bases). Trimming took 1 base from V and 1 from J, leaving 20 bases between them. The CDR3 extends over 19 amino acids. CDR1 and CDR2 from the germline V gene are SGHNT and YENEEA. CDR3 in amino acids: CASSLGSNPGVSSYNEQFF. The CDR3 DNA reads TGTGCCAGCAGCTTAGGGTCGAATCCAGGGGTCTCGTCCTACAATGAGCAGTTCTTC.

This clone was seen once. The chain has TRBV10-3 and TRBJ2-7; the match to TRBD1 covers 9 bases. CDR3 length: 17 amino acids. Unmatched junction bases numbered 14, after V lost 5 bases and J lost 3 bases. Looked up from germline, CDR1 is ENHRY and CDR2 is SYGVKD. DNA of the CDR3: TGTGCCATCAGTAAGGGACAGGGCAGGTCCCTTGGCTACGAGCAGTACTTC. Translating gives CAISKGQGRSLGYEQYF.

This chain connects TRBV25-1 to TRBJ1-2; no clear D gene. This CDR3 spans 10 amino acids. V dropped 4 bases and J dropped 14 bases, with 11 bases sitting between them. Germline V lookup: CDR1 MGHDK, CDR2 SYGVNS. CDR3 nucleotides: TGTGCCAGCAGTGGGCACCTCATAACCTTC. Protein product: CASSGHLITF.

Points on this clone: The junction shows a germline mismatch at one end, possibly a read error. The chain links TRBV15 to TRBJ1-4; perhaps TRBD1 as D (5 bases). The CDR3 consists of 15 residues. CDR1 LNHNV and CDR2 YYDKDF come from the germline V gene (reference sequence). The CDR3 region has the DNA TGTGCCACCAACAGAGGGGCAGGGTTTTATGAAAAACTGTTTTTT. It encodes CATNRGAGFYEKLFF.

V and J are TRBV20-1 and TRBJ1-2, with D uncertain. This CDR3 spans 13 amino acids. Trimming removed 3 bases from V and 8 bases from J, with 16 bases in between. Germline CDR1 reads DFQATT; CDR2 reads SNEGSKA (reference sequence). CDR3 residues: CSASLTQEGGYTF. The DNA of the CDR3 is TGCAGTGCTAGTCTAACCCAAGAGGGCGGCTACACCTTC.

The rearrangement links TRBV6-5 to TRBJ1-5; D unresolved. The CDR3 totals 12 residues. V lost 10 bases and J 0 bases, leaving 7 bases between the germline ends. Germline CDR1 MNHEY, CDR2 SVGAGI. The CDR3 sequence is CANINSNQPQHF. DNA for the CDR3: TGTGCCAACATAAATAGCAATCAGCCCCAGCATTTT.